A single sample is the source of the 8 T cell receptor beta chains below, sequenced in a study of blood T cell repertoires in COVID-19. Sequencing used immunoSEQ multiplex PCR; TCRdb keeps in-frame clones, though not all of them. The sample has roughly 60,000 clones, around 87% seen once; the top ten hold 1%. The sample consisted of peripheral blood. Every receptor here comes from a man aged 65 to 85 with acute or convalescent COVID-19.

V gene TRBV19 combines with J gene TRBJ2-2, with 10 bases fitting TRBD1. Germline lookup yields CDR1 LNHDA and CDR2 SQIVND (reference sequence). J lost 4 bases, V lost 5 bases, and 7 bases had no gene match. The CDR3 runs 16 residues. CDR3 DNA sequence: TGTGCCAGTAGTGCTTCGACAGGGGGCAGCACCGGGGAGCTGTTTTTT. This gives the protein CASSASTGGSTGELFF.

The rearrangement joins TRBV28 to TRBJ2-1; weak D call: TRBD2 (6 bases). V lost 7 bases, J lost 9 bases, and 19 bases lay in between. CDR1 and CDR2 from the germline V gene are MDHEN and SYDVKM. This CDR3 is built from 14 residues. DNA for the CDR3: TGTGCCAGCACCTCCCCTACGGGAGTCGGTGAGCAGTTCTTC. Residues: CASTSPTGVGEQFF.

This clone has a handful of counts. This chain connects TRBV5-1 to TRBJ1-5; a weak D match, TRBD1 (6 bases). Deletions cut 0 bases from V and 6 bases from J, with 10 bases between. The germline V gene encodes CDR1 SGHRS and CDR2 YFSETQ. The CDR3 extends over 14 amino acids. The CDR3 loop is CASSLGQGSQPQHF. Written as DNA, the CDR3 is TGCGCCAGCAGCTTGGGGCAGGGGAGTCAGCCCCAGCATTTT.

This chain connects TRBV27 to TRBJ2-7; 7 positions agree with TRBD1. Germline CDR1 is MNHEY and CDR2 is SMNVEV (reference sequence). The V segment lost 5 bases and the J segment 9 bases; nucleotides outside the gene matches: 7. This CDR3 spans 12 amino acids. DNA for the CDR3: TGTGCCAGCAGTCAAGACAGGGTTCGGCAGTACTTC. Translated: CASSQDRVRQYF.

The V gene is TRBV7-9, the J gene TRBJ1-6, with unresolved D. This CDR3 has 13 amino acids. Trimming took 5 bases from V and 9 from J, leaving 11 bases between them. Germline V CDR1 and CDR2: SEHNR, FQNEAQ (reference sequence). The CDR3 spells CASSREFSSPLHF. The CDR3 DNA follows: TGTGCCAGCAGCCGAGAATTTAGTTCACCCCTCCACTTT.

This chain connects TRBV5-1 to TRBJ2-3; 13 bases map to TRBD2. The CDR3 covers 18 residues. V was pared by 3 bases and J by 2 bases, with 9 bases of the junction left unmatched. CDR1 and CDR2 from the germline V gene are SGHRS and YFSETQ. This CDR3 is CASSSFPTSGRITDTQYF. CDR3 DNA sequence: TGCGCCAGCAGCTCCTTTCCGACTAGCGGGAGGATCACAGATACGCAGTATTTT.

The chain links TRBV19 to TRBJ1-3; D remains unclear. Germline loops: CDR1 LNHDA, CDR2 SQIVND (reference sequence). The V and J ends lost 2 bases and 0 bases respectively, with 8 bases between them. The CDR3 sequence is 15 residues long. For the CDR3, the DNA is TGTGCCAGTAGTATATCGGTAAACTCTGGAAACACCATATATTTT. Encoded protein: CASSISVNSGNTIYF.

This rearrangement joins TRBV20-1 to TRBJ2-2; 9 bases are shared with TRBD2. CDR1 and CDR2 from the germline V gene are DFQATT and SNEGSKA (reference sequence). The V segment lost 3 bases and the J segment 5 bases; nucleotides outside the gene matches: 10. The CDR3 covers 16 residues. As DNA, the CDR3 is TGCAGTGCTAGTCAGGCGGGAGGGCCGAGAACCGGGGAGCTGTTTTTT. This sequence encodes CSASQAGGPRTGELFF.